This TCR beta chain came from a study of T cell responses to AZD1222 COVID-19 vaccine. Profiled with immunoSEQ multiplex PCR; TCRdb holds only in-frame clones, not every one. The table shows about 160,000 clones, with roughly 90% occurring only once. The germline CDR1 and CDR2 sequences are SGHRS and YFSETQ. V lost 4 bases and J lost 8, with 18 bases in between. This CDR3 comprises 14 residues. The sample here was peripheral blood, taken on day 0 of AZD1222 vaccination. The sequence was collected from an adult in good health. V and J are TRBV5-1 and TRBJ1-2; tentatively, D is TRBD1 (5 bases). The CDR3: CASSHPQDHGGYTF. CDR3 nucleotide sequence: TGCGCCAGCAGCCACCCACAGGACCATGGGGGCTACACCTTC. The full variable domain, rest sourced from reference TRBV5-1 and TRBJ1-2, is KAGVTQTPRYLIKTRGQQVTLSCSPISGHRSVSWYQQTPGQGLQFLFEYFSETQRNKGNFPGRFSGRQFSNSRSEMNVSTLELGDSALYLCASSHPQDHGGYTFGSGTRLTVV.